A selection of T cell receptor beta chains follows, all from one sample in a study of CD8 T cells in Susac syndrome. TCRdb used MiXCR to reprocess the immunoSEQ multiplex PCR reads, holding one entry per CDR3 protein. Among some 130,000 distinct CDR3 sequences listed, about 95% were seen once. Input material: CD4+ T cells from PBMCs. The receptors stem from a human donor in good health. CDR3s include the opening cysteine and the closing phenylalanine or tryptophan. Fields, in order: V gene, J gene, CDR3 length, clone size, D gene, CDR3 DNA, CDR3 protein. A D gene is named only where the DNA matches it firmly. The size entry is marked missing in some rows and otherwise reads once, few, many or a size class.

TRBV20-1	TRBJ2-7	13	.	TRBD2	TGCAGTGCTAGTGGCCGGACTAGCTACGAGCAGTACTTC	CSASGRTSYEQYF
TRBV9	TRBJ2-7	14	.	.	TGTGCCAGCAGCGTAGGACCAGGGAGCCACGAGCAGTACTTC	CASSVGPGSHEQYF
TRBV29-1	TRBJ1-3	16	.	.	TGCAGCGTCAGTGGGCAGGCGAAAGAGTTGGAAAACACCATATATTTT	CSVSGQAKELENTIYF
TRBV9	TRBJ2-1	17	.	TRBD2	TGTGCCAGCAGCGATCTCCCCCATGGACTAGCGTACAATGAGCAGTTCTTC	CASSDLPHGLAYNEQFF
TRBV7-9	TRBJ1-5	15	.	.	TGTGCCAGCAGCTTAGTTGGGGACAGCAATCAGCCCCAGCATTTT	CASSLVGDSNQPQHF
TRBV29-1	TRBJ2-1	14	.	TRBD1	TGCAGCGTTGGGGGACAGAGCTCCTACAATGAGCAGTTCTTC	CSVGGQSSYNEQFF
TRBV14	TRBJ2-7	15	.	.	TGTGCCAGCAGCCAAGCCGGGAGACTGAACTACGAGCAGTACTTC	CASSQAGRLNYEQYF
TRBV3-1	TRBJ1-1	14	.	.	TGTGCCAGCAGCCCATGGGACGGGAACACTGAAGCTTTCTTT	CASSPWDGNTEAFF
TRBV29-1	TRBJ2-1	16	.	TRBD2	TGCAGCGTTGAAGGGGGTTTCCTAGCGGGAGGGAGGGAGCAGTTCTTC	CSVEGGFLAGGREQFF
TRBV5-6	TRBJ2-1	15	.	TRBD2	TGTGCCGGGAGTCGGGGGACTAGCGGTTACAATGAGCAGTTCTTC	CAGSRGTSGYNEQFF
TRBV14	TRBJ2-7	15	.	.	TGTGCCAGCAGCCAATACAGGCTCGGGTCCTACGAGCAGTACTTC	CASSQYRLGSYEQYF
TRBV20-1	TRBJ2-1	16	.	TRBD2	TGCAGTGCTAGAATCCGACTAGCGGGAGGGCCGAGTGAGCAGTTCTTC	CSARIRLAGGPSEQFF
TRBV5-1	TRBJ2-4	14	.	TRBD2	TGCGCCAGCAGCTTGGAACTAGCGGACGGCATTCAGTACTTC	CASSLELADGIQYF
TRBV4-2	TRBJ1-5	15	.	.	TGTGCCAGCAGCCAAGATCAAGGGGTTAATCAGCCCCAGCATTTT	CASSQDQGVNQPQHF
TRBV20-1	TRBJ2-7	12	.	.	TGCAGTGCTAGAGGTGGGGTCTACGAGCAGTACTTC	CSARGGVYEQYF
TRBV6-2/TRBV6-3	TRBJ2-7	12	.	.	TGTGCCAGCAGGGAGAGCTCCTACGAGCAGTACTTC	CASRESSYEQYF
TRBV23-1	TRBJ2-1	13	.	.	TGCGCCAGCAAAGGCAGTCCTGACAATGAGCAGTTCTTC	CASKGSPDNEQFF
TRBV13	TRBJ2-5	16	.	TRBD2	TGTGCCAGCGCTCGGGGTAGCGGGATCCCCGTTGAGACCCAGTACTTC	CASARGSGIPVETQYF
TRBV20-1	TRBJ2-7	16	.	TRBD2	TGCAGTGCTAGAGACTTACTAGCGAGAAGCTCCTACGAGCAGTACTTC	CSARDLLARSSYEQYF
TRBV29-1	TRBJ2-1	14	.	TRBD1	TGCAGCGTGGGGACAGGGATCTCCTACAATGAGCAGTTCTTC	CSVGTGISYNEQFF
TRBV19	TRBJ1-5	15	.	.	TGTGCCAGTAGTATTGGAAGGAACTACAATCAGCCCCAGCATTTT	CASSIGRNYNQPQHF
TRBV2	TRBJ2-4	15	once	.	TGTGCCAGCACAGCGGACAACCTAGCCAAAAACATTCAGTACTTC	CASTADNLAKNIQYF
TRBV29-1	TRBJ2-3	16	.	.	TGCAGCGTCGCTACCCGGGCCGGAGAGAACACAGATACGCAGTATTTT	CSVATRAGENTDTQYF
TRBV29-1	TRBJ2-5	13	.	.	TGCAGCGTTGGTCTAGGGACCCAAGAGACCCAGTACTTC	CSVGLGTQETQYF
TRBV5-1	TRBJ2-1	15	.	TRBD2	TGCGCCAGCAGCTTGGTAGCGGGAGAGGAAGATGAGCAGTTCTTC	CASSLVAGEEDEQFF
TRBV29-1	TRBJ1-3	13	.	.	TGCAGCGTCGACGACAGCTCTGGAAACACCATATATTTT	CSVDDSSGNTIYF
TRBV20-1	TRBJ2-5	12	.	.	TGCAGTGCTCTACGAGGATCAGAGACCCAGTACTTC	CSALRGSETQYF
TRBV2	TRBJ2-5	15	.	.	TGTGCCAGCAGTGAAGCCCCCACTAACCAAGAGACCCAGTACTTC	CASSEAPTNQETQYF
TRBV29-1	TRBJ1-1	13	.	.	TGCAGCCTCCTCCTGGGGGGGCTCACTGAAGCTTTTTTT	CSLLLGGLTEAFF
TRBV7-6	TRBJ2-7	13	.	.	TGTGCCAGCAGCTTAGGGACCTTCTACGAGCAGTACTTC	CASSLGTFYEQYF
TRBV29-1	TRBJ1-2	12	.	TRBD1	TGCAGCGTTGAAAGAGGGGGCGATGGCTACACCTTC	CSVERGGDGYTF
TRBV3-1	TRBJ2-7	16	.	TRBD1	TGTGCCAGCAGCCAAGGAGGGACAGGGCCTTCCTACGAGCAGTACTTC	CASSQGGTGPSYEQYF
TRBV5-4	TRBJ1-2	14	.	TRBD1	TGTGCCAGCAGCTTGGATGACAGGGACGGGGGCTACACCTTC	CASSLDDRDGGYTF
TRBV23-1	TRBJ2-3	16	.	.	TGCGCCAGCAGTCAAGAGGGACAAATTCACACAGATACGCAGTATTTT	CASSQEGQIHTDTQYF
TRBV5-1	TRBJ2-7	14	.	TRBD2	TGCGCCAGCAGCTCGGGACTAGCGGGAACCAAGCAGTACTTC	CASSSGLAGTKQYF
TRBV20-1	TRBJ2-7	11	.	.	TGCAGTGCCAGACTTGCATACGAGCAGTACTTC	CSARLAYEQYF
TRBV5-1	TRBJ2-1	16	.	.	TGCGCCAGCAGCGTAGGGGTGGCAAGCGGAAACAATGAGCAGTTCTTC	CASSVGVASGNNEQFF
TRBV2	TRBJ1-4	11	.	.	TGTGCCAGCAGCAAAATAGAAAAACTGTTTTTT	CASSKIEKLFF
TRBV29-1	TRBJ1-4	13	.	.	TGCAGCGTTACCCGGGACATGAGCGAAAAACTGTTTTTT	CSVTRDMSEKLFF
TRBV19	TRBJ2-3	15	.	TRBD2	TGTGCCAGTACCAATAGCGGGTCTAGCACAGATACGCAGTATTTT	CASTNSGSSTDTQYF
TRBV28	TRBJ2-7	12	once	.	TGTGCCAGCAGTTACGGGACGAAAGAGCAGTACTTC	CASSYGTKEQYF
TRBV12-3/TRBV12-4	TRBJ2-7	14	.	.	TGTGCCAGCAGCCCCCCAGGCCGGCCGGACGAGCAGTACTTC	CASSPPGRPDEQYF
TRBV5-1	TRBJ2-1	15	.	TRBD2	TGCGCCAGCAGCTTGGGACTAGCGGGAGCTAAGGAGCAGTTCTTC	CASSLGLAGAKEQFF
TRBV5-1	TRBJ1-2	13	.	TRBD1	TGCGCCAGCAGCTCCGGGACAGACTATGGCTACACCTTC	CASSSGTDYGYTF
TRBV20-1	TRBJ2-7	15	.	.	TGCAGTGCTAGGTCATGGCAGGGAGTAGGCCACGAGCAGTACTTC	CSARSWQGVGHEQYF
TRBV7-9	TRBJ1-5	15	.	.	TGTGCCAGCAGCTTAGCTGGATCCGTTAATCAGCCCCAGCATTTT	CASSLAGSVNQPQHF
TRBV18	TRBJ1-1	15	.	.	TGTGCCAGCTCACCACCGAAGGGACCGAACACTGAAGCTTTCTTT	CASSPPKGPNTEAFF
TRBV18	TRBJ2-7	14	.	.	TGTGCCAGCTCACCAACGGACAGTCGGCGGGAGCAGTACTTC	CASSPTDSRREQYF
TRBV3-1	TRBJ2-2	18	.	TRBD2	TGTGCCAGCAGCCATCTTTGGACTAGCGGGGGGAACACCGGGGAGCTGTTTTTT	CASSHLWTSGGNTGELFF
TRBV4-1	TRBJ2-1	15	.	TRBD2	TGCGCCAGCAGCCAACGCGAGGCAGCGGGAGATGAGCAGTTCTTC	CASSQREAAGDEQFF
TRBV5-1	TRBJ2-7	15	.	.	TGCGCCAGCAGCTTGGGACTAGTCTCAATCTACGAGCAGTACTTC	CASSLGLVSIYEQYF
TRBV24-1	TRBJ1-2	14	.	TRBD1	TGTGCCACCAGTGACTGGGGACAGAGCTATGGCTACACCTTC	CATSDWGQSYGYTF
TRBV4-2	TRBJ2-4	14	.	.	TGTGCCAGCAGCGACCTTTCCGGAGGAAACATTCAGTACTTC	CASSDLSGGNIQYF